The next 22 T cell receptor beta chains were all read from a single sample in a study of metastatic and nonmetastatic thyroid tumors. Patients underwent thyroid surgery, and none had received any treatment before it. TCRdb reprocessed the PCR reads using MiXCR. Here the sample spans about 31,000 clones, roughly a fifth being singletons. The sequencing sample was made of blood. The receptors derive from a female donor with papillary thyroid cancer or a benign thyroid nodule (not recorded which). Some clones in this sample may be carry-over from other donors' samples.

The chain combines TRBV2 with TRBJ2-5; unclear D gene. Germline V CDR1 and CDR2: SNHLY, FYNNEI. The CDR3 contains 16 residues. V lost 0 bases and J 4 bases, leaving 15 bases between the germline ends. DNA of the CDR3: TGTGCCAGCAGTGAAGCGCCCGGCGCCTTAATAGAGACCCAGTACTTC. This codes for CASSEAPGALIETQYF.

This clone has ten or more counts. The chain recombines TRBV11-2 with TRBJ2-7; TRBD1 matches at 11 bases. In germline, CDR1 is SGHAT, CDR2 FQNNGV. The CDR3 sequence is 13 residues long. Losses at the gene ends were 6 bases for V and 7 bases for J; bases not matched to a gene: 5. The CDR3 sequence: CASRDRGLREQYF. The DNA of the CDR3 is TGTGCCAGCAGGGACAGGGGGCTAAGGGAGCAGTACTTC.

V and J are TRBV30 and TRBJ1-5, with TRBD1 as a possible D gene (5 bases). Germline values: CDR1 GTSNPN, CDR2 SVGIG (reference sequence). The length of the CDR3 is 13 residues. Trimming removed 4 bases at V and 8 bases at J, with 15 bases between. The CDR3 DNA follows: TGTGCCTGGACCCCGGGGAGGGGAGAGCCCCAGCATTTT. It encodes CAWTPGRGEPQHF.

This clone was detected a few times. The V and J genes are TRBV11-1 and TRBJ1-3; D uncertain. The V and J ends lost 5 bases and 1 base respectively, with 18 bases between them. In germline, CDR1 is SGHAT, CDR2 FQDESV (reference sequence). The CDR3 has 17 amino acids. CDR3 protein: CASSPTDFDGSGNTIYF. For the CDR3, the DNA is TGTGCCAGCAGCCCGACGGACTTTGACGGATCTGGAAACACCATATATTTT.

This clone was observed at least ten times. The J gene is TRBJ1-2, the V gene TRBV2, with D perhaps matching TRBD1 (6 bases). This CDR3 contains 13 residues. Per the germline V gene, CDR1 is SNHLY and CDR2 is FYNNEI. CDR3 in amino acids: CSESGGGTYGYTF. Here the CDR3 DNA reads TGTTCTGAAAGTGGGGGCGGAACCTATGGCTACACCTTC.

This clone has at least ten counts. The rearrangement joins TRBV5-1 to TRBJ2-7; no reliable D call. CDR1 is SGHRS and CDR2 is YFSETQ in the germline V gene. V was clipped by 2 bases and J by 1 base, with 10 bases between them. This CDR3 comprises 14 residues. The CDR3 bases are TGCGCCAGCAGCTTTCGTGCCGGGTCCTACGAGCAGTACTTC. Its protein product is CASSFRAGSYEQYF.

Within the sample, this clone is medium-sized. The V and J genes are TRBV27 and TRBJ2-1; D is ambiguous. The CDR3 consists of 12 residues. V lost 5 bases and J 5 bases, leaving 7 bases between the germline ends. CDR1 and CDR2 from the germline V gene are MNHEY and SMNVEV (reference sequence). The CDR3 bases are TGTGCCAGCAGTCGAACTAACAATGAGCAGTTCTTC. It specifies CASSRTNNEQFF.

This clone was detected a few times. In DNA, the CDR3 is TGTGCCAGCAGTTGGGACGGGGGGCCGGGAGATACGCAGTATTTT. Translation: CASSWDGGPGDTQYF. J is TRBJ2-3 and V is TRBV12-3 or TRBV12-4; D is perhaps TRBD2 (7 bases). Trimming removed 4 bases at V and 5 bases at J, with 16 bases between. The CDR3 length is 15 residues.

At least ten counts were recorded for this clone. This sequence joins TRBV2 and TRBJ1-1; no definite D call. There are 15 residues in the CDR3. V was cut by 4 bases and J by 1 base, with 13 bases left in between. The V gene's germline CDR1 is SNHLY and CDR2 FYNNEI. CDR3 DNA: TGTGCCAGCAGTGTGGAGGGCGGGGAGAACACTGAAGCTTTCTTT. Its protein product is CASSVEGGENTEAFF. Together with reference TRBV2 and TRBJ1-1, the CDR3 gives the full variable domain: EPEVTQTPSHQVTQMGQEVILRCVPISNHLYFYWYRQILGQKVEFLVSFYNNEISEKSEIFDDQFSVERPDGSNFTLKIRSTKLEDSAMYFCASSVEGGENTEAFFGQGTRLTVV.

The table lists this clone with many counts. A much larger clone lies one base from this, so it may be a read error. The gene calls are TRBV20-1 and TRBJ2-7, with 9 bases fitting TRBD2. Trimming removed 0 bases from V and 0 bases from J; junction bases left unmatched: 12. Per germline, CDR1 DFQATT and CDR2 SNEGSKA (reference sequence). The CDR3 runs to 18 residues. Here the CDR3 reads CSARDLPAGGFFSYEQYF. In DNA form, the CDR3 reads TGCAGTGCTAGAGATCTCCCAGCGGGGGGATTCTTCTCCTACGAGCAGTACTTC.

This clone was counted many times. The chain employs TRBV6-1 and TRBJ1-5, with unresolved D. This CDR3 is built from 14 residues. Trimming stripped 6 bases from V and 1 base from J, with 10 bases between. In germline, CDR1 is MNHNS, CDR2 SASEGT. CDR3 in DNA: TGTGCCAGCAGCACTAGCTTGAGCAATCAGCCCCAGCATTTT. The encoded protein is CASSTSLSNQPQHF.

This rearrangement joins TRBV12-3 or TRBV12-4 to TRBJ1-2; a possible D gene is TRBD1 (6 bases). CDR3 length equals 12 residues. Trimming left V 6 bases short and J 7 bases short, with 12 bases between. CDR3 DNA: TGTGCCAGCAGAAGGACAGCGGGTGGCTACACCTTC. It is translated as CASRRTAGGYTF.

V gene TRBV5-1 combines with J gene TRBJ1-1, with 7 bases lining up with TRBD1. The CDR3 sequence is 14 residues long. V lost 3 bases, J lost 1 base, and 3 bases stayed unmatched. The germline gives CDR1 SGHRS, CDR2 YFSETQ. The CDR3, as DNA: TGCGCCAGCAGCTCGGGACAGCAGAACACTGAAGCTTTCTTT. Translation gives CASSSGQQNTEAFF.

The chain has TRBV20-1 and TRBJ1-2; TRBD1 is a possible D gene (6 bases). With 4 bases removed from V and 8 bases from J, the gap between germline ends came to 14 bases. The CDR3 is 12 amino acids. Germline CDR1 and CDR2: DFQATT and SNEGSKA (reference sequence). CDR3 nucleotides: TGCAGTGCTACCTCTCAGGGGTACGGCTACACCTTC. It yields the protein CSATSQGYGYTF.

Many counts were recorded for this clone. This chain connects TRBV6-1 to TRBJ2-1; TRBD1 matches at 9 bases. The CDR3 is 15 residues long. CDR1 and CDR2 from the germline V gene are MNHNS and SASEGT. The V and J ends lost 6 bases and 9 bases, in that order; junction bases with no gene match: 12. The CDR3 DNA sequence: TGTGCCAGCAGCCGAAAGCCGGGACAGGGAGGTGAGCAGTTCTTC. It yields the protein CASSRKPGQGGEQFF.

This clone was counted ten times or more. V usage is TRBV19 and J usage is TRBJ1-4; D not certain. This CDR3 has 18 amino acids. V lost 4 bases and J 4 bases, leaving 22 bases between the germline ends. The V gene's germline CDR1 is LNHDA and CDR2 SQIVND (reference sequence). The CDR3 sequence is CASSTLQRATRDNEKLFF. CDR3 nucleotide sequence: TGTGCCAGTAGTACCCTTCAGCGCGCAACGAGAGATAATGAAAAACTGTTTTTT.

This clone was seen more than once but under ten times. The rearrangement joins TRBV12-3 or TRBV12-4 to TRBJ2-2; D is undetermined. CDR3 size: 11 residues. The V and J ends lost 5 bases and 10 bases respectively, with 8 bases between them. The CDR3 protein is CASSTYSELFF. The CDR3 DNA follows: TGTGCCAGCAGTACCTACTCGGAGCTGTTTTTT.

This clone has at least ten counts. The J gene is TRBJ2-5, the V gene TRBV19; TRBD1 might be the D (6 bases). CDR1 is LNHDA and CDR2 is SQIVND in the germline V gene (reference sequence). The CDR3 runs to 17 residues. Trimming removed 4 bases from V and 3 bases from J, with 21 bases in between. The CDR3 DNA is TGTGCCAGTAGTAGAGGCTTCACTTGGGGGCCCGAAGAGACCCAGTACTTC. Its protein product is CASSRGFTWGPEETQYF.

The rearrangement links TRBV11-2 to TRBJ2-1; 12 bases agree with TRBD2. Germline-derived CDR1 and CDR2 are SGHAT and FQNNGV. The CDR3 extends over 15 amino acids. The V gene end was trimmed by 3 bases and the J gene end by 5 bases; junction bases not matched to a gene: 2. CDR3 sequence reads: CASSFGLAGNNEQFF. As DNA, the CDR3 is TGTGCCAGCAGCTTCGGACTAGCGGGGAACAATGAGCAGTTCTTC.

This clone occurred many times. This sequence joins TRBV11-2 and TRBJ2-6, with D uncertain. CDR1 is SGHAT, CDR2 FQNNGV, per germline. This CDR3 spans 18 amino acids. The ends were cut back, 6 bases at V and 0 bases at J, with 18 bases in the middle. For the CDR3, the DNA is TGTGCCAGCAGTTCACCTTTATACCAAACCTCTGGGGCCAACGTCCTGACTTTC. It yields the protein CASSSPLYQTSGANVLTF.

By share, this clone ranks as medium-sized. The chain has TRBV10-3 and TRBJ2-1, with D perhaps TRBD1 (6 bases). The V gene lost 0 bases and the J gene lost 4 bases, with 10 bases spanning the gap. Germline V gene sequence: CDR1 ENHRY, CDR2 SYGVKD. This CDR3 region has 15 residues. DNA for the CDR3: TGTGCCATCAGTGAGTCGCCAGGGGCATACAATGAGCAGTTCTTC. This sequence encodes CAISESPGAYNEQFF.

The chain carries TRBV19 and TRBJ2-2; D unresolved. The CDR3 is made up of 15 amino acids. The V and J ends lost 7 bases and 3 bases respectively, with 15 bases between them. Germline CDR1 LNHDA, CDR2 SQIVND (reference sequence). The chain's CDR3 is CASTPARADTGELFF. In DNA form, the CDR3 reads TGTGCCAGTACCCCGGCCCGGGCAGACACCGGGGAGCTGTTTTTT.